This T cell receptor (beta chain) was sequenced during a study of CD8 T cells in ankylosing spondylitis. Whole-study findings and limits: A TCR beta motif made of fewer than ten highly homologous variants seemed typical of ankylosing spondylitis blood. Disease-linked clones reportedly showed significant enrichment in matched ankylosing spondylitis synovial fluid. Certain motif variants had earlier appeared in reactive arthritis synovial fluid and blood. Peripheral blood samples showed relatively rare disease-linked clones, and these clones were CD8+.

A single record per CDR3 protein comes from TCRdb applying MiXCR to the 5' RACE reads. The sample lists about 510,000 distinct CDR3 sequences; roughly 5.2% were seen once. Regarding this clonotype: Its specificity is not known.

The germline V gene encodes CDR1 SGHRS and CDR2 YFSETQ. This CDR3 comprises 15 residues. V was trimmed by 4 bases and J by 4 bases, leaving 14 bases between them. The sequence derives from a male donor with ankylosing spondylitis. This rearrangement joins TRBV5-1 to TRBJ2-2; D uncertain. Input material: blood, either unsorted or a sorted T cell fraction (not recorded which). Written as DNA, the CDR3 is TGCGCCAGCAGCCCGGATCCCGCCCGCACCGGGGAGCTGTTTTTT. It encodes CASSPDPARTGELFF.